The clone carrying this T cell receptor (beta chain) appeared a single time. These data belong to a study of blood T cell repertoires in COVID-19. Study information: Collection of acute and convalescent COVID-19 samples took place in the United States, Italy and Spain.

The ends were cut back, 5 bases at V and 0 bases at J, with 3 bases in the middle. Per germline, CDR1 SEHNR and CDR2 FQNEAQ (reference sequence). The CDR3 extends over 12 amino acids. In the authors' workflow: It was from reference gene primer amplification that nucleated cell counts were estimated. Assay used: immunoSEQ multiplex PCR; TCRdb lists only in-frame clones, some missing. The V and J calls and clone size were taken over from that table, and D and trimming were inferred from the DNA. Counted here are about 47,000 clones, approximately 88% occurring once; the ten biggest clones make up roughly 2.5%.

This clonotype originated in a man aged 50 to 60 with acute or convalescent COVID-19. The sequencing sample was made of peripheral blood. The chain carries TRBV7-9 and TRBJ2-3; no clear D. As DNA, the CDR3 is TGTGCCAGCAGCGTAAGCACAGATACGCAGTATTTT. As protein: CASSVSTDTQYF.